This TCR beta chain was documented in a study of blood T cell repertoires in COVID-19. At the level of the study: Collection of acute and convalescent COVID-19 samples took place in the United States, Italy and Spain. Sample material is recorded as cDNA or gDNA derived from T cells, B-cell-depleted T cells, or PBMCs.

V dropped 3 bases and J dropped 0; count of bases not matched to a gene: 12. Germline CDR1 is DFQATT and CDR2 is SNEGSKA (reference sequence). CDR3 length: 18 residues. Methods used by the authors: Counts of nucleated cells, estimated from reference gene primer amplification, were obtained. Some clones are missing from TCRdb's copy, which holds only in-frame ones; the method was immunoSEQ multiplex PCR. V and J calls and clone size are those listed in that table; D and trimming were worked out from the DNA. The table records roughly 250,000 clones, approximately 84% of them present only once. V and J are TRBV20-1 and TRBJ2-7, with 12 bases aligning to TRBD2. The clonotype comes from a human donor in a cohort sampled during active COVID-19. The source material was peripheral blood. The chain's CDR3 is CSASSQLAGGLSSYEQYF. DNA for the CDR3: TGCAGTGCTAGTTCCCAACTAGCGGGGGGTCTCAGCTCCTACGAGCAGTACTTC.